This T cell receptor beta chain stems from a study of blood T cells in healthy people across ages. The study, taken as a whole, reports: Per million T cells, TCR beta diversity dropped roughly linearly as age increased.

A J-beta primer mix and a sample-barcoded 5' primer were used in a second PCR of about 7 to 11 cycles. TCRdb re-called the 5' RACE reads with MiXCR, one entry per CDR3 protein. The table records approximately 490,000 distinct CDR3 sequences, approximately 25% of them present only once. Germline CDR1 reads MGHRA; CDR2 reads YSYEKL. The CDR3 has 16 residues. As for this clonotype: Its antigen remains unknown.

These data also featured in a second study, about T cells of mothers and their children.

The receptor was derived from a boy between 10 and 17 years old in good health. The genes are TRBV4-1 and TRBJ2-5, with 7 bases identical to TRBD2. Near its end, the DNA agrees better with TRBJ2-1, so the J call may be wrong. The material sequenced was blood. Here the CDR3 reads CASSQEASGGYNEQFF. The DNA of the CDR3 is TGCGCCAGCAGCCAAGAGGCTAGCGGAGGGTACAATGAGCAGTTCTTC.